This TCR beta chain was recorded in a study of control samples from healthy donors and cancer patients. This clone showed up just once. From germline, CDR1 is SGHTA and CDR2 FQGNSA. The ends were cut back, 1 base at V and 0 bases at J, with 4 bases in the middle. The CDR3 loop spans 14 amino acids. Using immunoSEQ multiplex PCR, the repertoire was profiled, and TCRdb retains in-frame clones only, with some absent. The sample shows under 200,000 clones, 91% of them seen only once. The chain employs TRBV7-2 and TRBJ1-5; D ambiguous. Input material: blood. The receptor comes from a woman under 40 in good health. CDR3 loop: CASSLVPSNQPQHF. The DNA of the CDR3 is TGTGCCAGCAGCTTAGTTCCTAGCAATCAGCCCCAGCATTTT.